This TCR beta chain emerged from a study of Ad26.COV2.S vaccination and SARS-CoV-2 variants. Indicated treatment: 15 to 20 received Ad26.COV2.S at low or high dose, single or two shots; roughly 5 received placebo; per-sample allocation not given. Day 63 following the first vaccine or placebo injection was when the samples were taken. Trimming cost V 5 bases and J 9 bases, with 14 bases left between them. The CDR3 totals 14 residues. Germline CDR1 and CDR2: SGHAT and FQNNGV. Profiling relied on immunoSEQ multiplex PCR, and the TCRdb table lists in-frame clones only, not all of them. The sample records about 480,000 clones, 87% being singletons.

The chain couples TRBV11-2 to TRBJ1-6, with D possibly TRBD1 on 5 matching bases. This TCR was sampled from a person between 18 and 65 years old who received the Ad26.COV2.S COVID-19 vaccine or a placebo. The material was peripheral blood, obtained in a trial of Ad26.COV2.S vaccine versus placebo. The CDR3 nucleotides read TGTGCCAGCAGCCCAGGGTTCGGGCGTTCACCCCTCCACTTT. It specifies CASSPGFGRSPLHF. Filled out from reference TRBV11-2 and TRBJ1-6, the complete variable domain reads EAGVAQSPRYKIIEKRQSVAFWCNPISGHATLYWYQQILGQGPKLLIQFQNNGVVDDSQLPKDRFSAERLKGVDSTLKIQPAKLEDSAVYLCASSPGFGRSPLHFGNGTRLTVT.